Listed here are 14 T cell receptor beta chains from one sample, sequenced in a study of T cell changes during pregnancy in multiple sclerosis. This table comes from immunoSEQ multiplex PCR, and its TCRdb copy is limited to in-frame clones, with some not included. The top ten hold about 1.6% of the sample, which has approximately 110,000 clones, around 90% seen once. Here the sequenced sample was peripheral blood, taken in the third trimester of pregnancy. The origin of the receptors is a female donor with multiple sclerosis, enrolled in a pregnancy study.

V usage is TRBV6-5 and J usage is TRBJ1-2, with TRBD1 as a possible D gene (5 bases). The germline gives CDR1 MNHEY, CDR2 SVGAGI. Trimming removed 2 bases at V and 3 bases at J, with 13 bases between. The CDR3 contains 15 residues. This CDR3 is CASSYRGSLHYGYTF. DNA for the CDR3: TGTGCCAGCAGTTACAGGGGATCACTACACTATGGCTACACCTTC.

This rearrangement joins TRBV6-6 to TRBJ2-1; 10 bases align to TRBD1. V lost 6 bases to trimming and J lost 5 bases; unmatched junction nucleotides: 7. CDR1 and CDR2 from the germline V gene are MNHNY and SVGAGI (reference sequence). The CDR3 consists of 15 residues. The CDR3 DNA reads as TGTGCCAGCAGCCCCCCGGGACAGGGGAACAATGAGCAGTTCTTC. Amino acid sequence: CASSPPGQGNNEQFF.

CDR3 coding DNA: TGTGCCAGCAGCGAAAGAGACTATCAAGAGACCCAGTACTTC. Translation gives CASSERDYQETQYF. The chain joins TRBV9 to TRBJ2-5; weak D call: TRBD2 (5 bases). The V end was cut by 3 bases, the J end by 2 bases, with 11 bases between. The CDR3 totals 14 residues. Germline loops: CDR1 SGDLS, CDR2 YYNGEE. The entire variable domain, with the rest obtained from reference TRBV9 and TRBJ2-5, is as follows: DSGVTQTPKHLITATGQRVTLRCSPRSGDLSVYWYQQSLDQGLQFLIQYYNGEERAKGNILERFSAQQFPDLHSELNLSSLELGDSALYFCASSERDYQETQYFGPGTRLLVL.

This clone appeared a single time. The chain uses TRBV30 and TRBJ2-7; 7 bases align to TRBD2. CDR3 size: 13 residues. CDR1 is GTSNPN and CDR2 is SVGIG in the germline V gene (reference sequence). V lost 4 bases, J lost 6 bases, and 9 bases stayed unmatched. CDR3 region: CAWTGREEGEQYF. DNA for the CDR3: TGTGCCTGGACGGGACGGGAGGAGGGCGAGCAGTACTTC.

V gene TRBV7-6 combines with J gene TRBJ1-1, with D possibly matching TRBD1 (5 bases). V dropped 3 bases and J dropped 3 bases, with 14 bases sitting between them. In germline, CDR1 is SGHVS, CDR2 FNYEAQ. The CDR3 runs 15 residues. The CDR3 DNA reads TGTGCCAGCAGCTTGGATCTTGGGGGGTACACTGAAGCTTTCTTT. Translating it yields CASSLDLGGYTEAFF.

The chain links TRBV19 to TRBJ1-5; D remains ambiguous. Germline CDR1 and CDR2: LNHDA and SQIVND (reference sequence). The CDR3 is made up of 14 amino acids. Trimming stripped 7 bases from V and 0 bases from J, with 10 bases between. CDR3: CASTHQYSNQPQHF. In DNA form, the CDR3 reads TGTGCCAGTACTCACCAGTATAGCAATCAGCCCCAGCATTTT.

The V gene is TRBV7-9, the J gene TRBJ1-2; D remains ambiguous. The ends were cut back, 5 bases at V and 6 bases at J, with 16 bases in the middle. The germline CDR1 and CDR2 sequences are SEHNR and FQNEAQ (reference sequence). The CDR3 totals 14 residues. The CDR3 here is CASSPPEKSDGYTF. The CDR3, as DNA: TGTGCCAGCAGCCCCCCCGAAAAAAGCGATGGCTACACCTTC. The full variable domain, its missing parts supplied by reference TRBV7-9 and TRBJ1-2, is DTGVSQNPRHKITKRGQNVTFRCDPISEHNRLYWYRQTLGQGPEFLTYFQNEAQLEKSRLLSDRFSAERPKGSFSTLEIQRTEQGDSAMYLCASSPPEKSDGYTFGSGTRLTVV.

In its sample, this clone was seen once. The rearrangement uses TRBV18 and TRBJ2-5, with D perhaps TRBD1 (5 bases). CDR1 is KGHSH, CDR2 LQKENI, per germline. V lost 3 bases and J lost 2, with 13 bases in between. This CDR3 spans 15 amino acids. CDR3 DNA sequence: TGTGCCAGCTCACCCTTTGTAGGGGCTCAAGAGACCCAGTACTTC. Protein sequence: CASSPFVGAQETQYF. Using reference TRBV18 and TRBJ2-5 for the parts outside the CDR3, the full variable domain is NAGVMQNPRHLVRRRGQEARLRCSPMKGHSHVYWYRQLPEEGLKFMVYLQKENIIDESGMPKERFSAEFPKEGPSILRIQQVVRGDSAAYFCASSPFVGAQETQYFGPGTRLLVL.

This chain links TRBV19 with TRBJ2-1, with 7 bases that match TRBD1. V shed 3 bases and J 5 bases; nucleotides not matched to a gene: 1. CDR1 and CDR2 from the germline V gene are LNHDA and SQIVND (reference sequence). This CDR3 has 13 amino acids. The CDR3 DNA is TGTGCCAGTAGTATTGGACAGGACAATGAGCAGTTCTTC. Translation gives CASSIGQDNEQFF. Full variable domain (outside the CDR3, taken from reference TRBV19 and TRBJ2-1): DGGITQSPKYLFRKEGQNVTLSCEQNLNHDAMYWYRQDPGQGLRLIYYSQIVNDFQKGDIAEGYSVSREKKESFPLTVTSAQKNPTAFYLCASSIGQDNEQFFGPGTRLTVL.

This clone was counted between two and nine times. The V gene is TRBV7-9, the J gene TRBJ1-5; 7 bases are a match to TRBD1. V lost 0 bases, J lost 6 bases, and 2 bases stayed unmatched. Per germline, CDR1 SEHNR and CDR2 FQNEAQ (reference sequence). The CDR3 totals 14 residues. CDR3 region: CASSLAGDSQPQHF. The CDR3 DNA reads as TGTGCCAGCAGCTTAGCCGGGGACAGTCAGCCCCAGCATTTT.

CDR3 DNA sequence: TGTGCCAGCAGTTCTAGCGGGTTGAGCTCCTACGAGCAGTACTTC. It specifies CASSSSGLSSYEQYF. This chain links TRBV28 with TRBJ2-7, with 8 bases aligning to TRBD2. Germline lookup yields CDR1 MDHEN and CDR2 SYDVKM. CDR3 size: 15 residues. The trim removed 4 bases at V and 0 bases at J, leaving 5 bases unmatched.

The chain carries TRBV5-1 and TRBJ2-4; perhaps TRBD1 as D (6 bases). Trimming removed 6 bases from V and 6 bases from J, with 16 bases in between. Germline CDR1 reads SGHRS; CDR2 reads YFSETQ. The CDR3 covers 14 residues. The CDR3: CASKTGEPGNIQYF. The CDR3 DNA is TGCGCCAGCAAGACAGGTGAACCTGGAAACATTCAGTACTTC.

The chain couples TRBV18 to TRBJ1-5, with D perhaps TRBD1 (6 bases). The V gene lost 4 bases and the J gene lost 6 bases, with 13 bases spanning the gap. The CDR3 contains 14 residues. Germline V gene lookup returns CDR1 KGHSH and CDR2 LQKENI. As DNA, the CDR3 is TGTGCCAGCTCACAACAGGGTTCCAGTCAGCCCCAGCATTTT. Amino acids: CASSQQGSSQPQHF.

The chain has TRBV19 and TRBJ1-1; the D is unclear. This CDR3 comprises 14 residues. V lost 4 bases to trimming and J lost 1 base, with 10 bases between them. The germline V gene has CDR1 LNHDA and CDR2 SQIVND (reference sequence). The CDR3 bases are TGTGCCAGTAGTACTCTACGGGGGAACACTGAAGCTTTCTTT. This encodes CASSTLRGNTEAFF.